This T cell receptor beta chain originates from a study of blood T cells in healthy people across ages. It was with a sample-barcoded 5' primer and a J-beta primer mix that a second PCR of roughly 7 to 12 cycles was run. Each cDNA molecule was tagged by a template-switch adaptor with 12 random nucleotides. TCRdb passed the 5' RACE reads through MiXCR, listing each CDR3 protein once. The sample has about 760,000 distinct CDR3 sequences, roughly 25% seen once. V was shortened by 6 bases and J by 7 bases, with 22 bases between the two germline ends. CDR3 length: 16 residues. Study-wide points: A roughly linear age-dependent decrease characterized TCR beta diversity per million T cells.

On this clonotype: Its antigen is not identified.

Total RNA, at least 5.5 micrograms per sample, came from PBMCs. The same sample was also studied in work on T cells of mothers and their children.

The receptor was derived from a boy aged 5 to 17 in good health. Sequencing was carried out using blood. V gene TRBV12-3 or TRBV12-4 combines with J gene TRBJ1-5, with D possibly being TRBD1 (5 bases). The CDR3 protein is CASSIAMYGGRQPQHF. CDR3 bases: TGTGCCAGCAGCATCGCCATGTACGGGGGACGACAGCCCCAGCATTTT.